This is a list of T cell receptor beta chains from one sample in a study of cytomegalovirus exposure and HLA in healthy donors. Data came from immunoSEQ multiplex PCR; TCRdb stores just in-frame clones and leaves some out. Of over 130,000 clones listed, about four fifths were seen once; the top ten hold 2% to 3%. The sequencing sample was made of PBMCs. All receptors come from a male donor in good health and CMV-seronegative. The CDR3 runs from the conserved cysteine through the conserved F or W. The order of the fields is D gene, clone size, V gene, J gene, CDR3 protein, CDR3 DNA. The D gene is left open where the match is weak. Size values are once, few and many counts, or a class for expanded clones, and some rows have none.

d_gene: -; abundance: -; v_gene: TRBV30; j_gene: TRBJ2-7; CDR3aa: CACRTLPLYEQYF; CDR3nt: TGTGCCTGCCGAACGCTCCCACTCTACGAGCAGTACTTC
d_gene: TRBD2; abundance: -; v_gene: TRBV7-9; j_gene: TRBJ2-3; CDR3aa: CASSLVAGINTDTQYF; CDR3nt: TGTGCCAGCAGCCTCGTAGCGGGGATTAACACAGATACGCAGTATTTT
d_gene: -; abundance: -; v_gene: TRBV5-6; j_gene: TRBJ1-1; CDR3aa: CASSLGGGSLYAEAFF; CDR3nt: TGTGCCAGCAGCTTGGGTGGGGGGTCGTTATACGCTGAAGCTTTCTTT
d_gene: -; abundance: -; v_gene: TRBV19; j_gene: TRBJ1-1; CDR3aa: CASSIDRTYTEAFF; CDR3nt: TGTGCCAGTAGTATTGACAGGACATACACTGAAGCTTTCTTT
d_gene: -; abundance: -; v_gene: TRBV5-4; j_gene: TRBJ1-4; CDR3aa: CASSIDRNNEKLFF; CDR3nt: TGTGCCAGCAGCATAGACAGAAATAATGAAAAACTGTTTTTT
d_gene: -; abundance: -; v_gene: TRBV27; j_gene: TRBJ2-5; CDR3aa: CASSLGGRDETQYF; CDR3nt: TGTGCCAGCAGTTTAGGTGGCAGGGATGAGACCCAGTACTTC
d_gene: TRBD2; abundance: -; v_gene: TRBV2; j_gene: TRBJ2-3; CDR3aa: CASCTGAGATDTQYF; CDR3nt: TGTGCCAGCTGCACTGGAGCGGGAGCCACAGATACGCAGTATTTT
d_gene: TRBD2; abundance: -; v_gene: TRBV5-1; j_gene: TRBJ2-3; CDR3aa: CASSLAYSGGHTDTQYF; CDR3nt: TGCGCCAGCAGCTTGGCCTATAGCGGGGGACACACAGATACGCAGTATTTT
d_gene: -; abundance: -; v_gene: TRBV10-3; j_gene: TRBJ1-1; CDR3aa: CAISHNNGGNEAFF; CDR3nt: TGTGCCATCAGTCATAACAACGGAGGGAATGAAGCTTTCTTT
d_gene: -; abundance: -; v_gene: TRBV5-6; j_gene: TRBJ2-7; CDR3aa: CASSLETNSYEQYF; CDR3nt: TGTGCCAGCAGCTTGGAGACAAACTCTTACGAGCAGTACTTC
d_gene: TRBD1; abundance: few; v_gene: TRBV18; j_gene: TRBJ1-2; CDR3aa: CASSSNADRGGNGYTF; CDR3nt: TGTGCCAGCTCATCGAATGCGGACAGGGGAGGAAATGGCTACACCTTC
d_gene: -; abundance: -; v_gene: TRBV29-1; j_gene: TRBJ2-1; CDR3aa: CSVERYNEQFF; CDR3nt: TGCAGCGTTGAGAGGTACAATGAGCAGTTCTTC
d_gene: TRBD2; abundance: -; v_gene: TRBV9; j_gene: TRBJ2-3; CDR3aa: CASSSRGSGSPDTQYF; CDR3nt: TGTGCCAGCAGCTCCCGAGGTAGCGGGAGCCCAGATACGCAGTATTTT
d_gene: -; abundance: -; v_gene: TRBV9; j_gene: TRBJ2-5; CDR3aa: CASSVGFNRRETQYF; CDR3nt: TGTGCCAGCAGCGTAGGTTTCAACAGGCGGGAGACCCAGTACTTC
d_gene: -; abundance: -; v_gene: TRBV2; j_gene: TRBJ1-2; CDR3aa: CASNSVPEDYGYTF; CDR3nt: TGTGCCAGCAATTCCGTTCCTGAGGACTATGGCTACACCTTC
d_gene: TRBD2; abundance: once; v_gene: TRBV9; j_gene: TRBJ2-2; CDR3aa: CASSVSASGSSGTGELFF; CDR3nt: TGTGCCAGCAGCGTATCGGCTAGCGGGAGTTCGGGCACCGGGGAGCTGTTTTTT
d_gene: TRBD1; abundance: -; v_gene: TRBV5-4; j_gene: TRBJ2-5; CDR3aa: CASSGKGGTGSETQYF; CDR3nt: TGTGCCAGCAGCGGCAAGGGCGGGACAGGGTCAGAGACCCAGTACTTC
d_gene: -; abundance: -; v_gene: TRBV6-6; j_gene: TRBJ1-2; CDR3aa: CASSYFRYSNYGYTF; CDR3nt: TGTGCCAGCAGTTACTTTCGATACAGTAACTATGGCTACACCTTC
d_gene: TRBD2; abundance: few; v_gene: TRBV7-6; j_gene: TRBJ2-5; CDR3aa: CASSLRLASFETQYF; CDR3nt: TGTGCCAGCAGCTTAAGACTAGCGAGCTTTGAGACCCAGTACTTC
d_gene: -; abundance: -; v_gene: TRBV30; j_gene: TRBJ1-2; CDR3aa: CAWSVGHDYGYTF; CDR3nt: TGTGCCTGGAGTGTTGGACACGACTATGGCTACACCTTC
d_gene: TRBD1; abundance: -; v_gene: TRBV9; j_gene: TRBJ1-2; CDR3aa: CASSPYIRTGNYGYTF; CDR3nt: TGTGCCAGCAGCCCATACATTCGGACAGGGAACTATGGCTACACCTTC